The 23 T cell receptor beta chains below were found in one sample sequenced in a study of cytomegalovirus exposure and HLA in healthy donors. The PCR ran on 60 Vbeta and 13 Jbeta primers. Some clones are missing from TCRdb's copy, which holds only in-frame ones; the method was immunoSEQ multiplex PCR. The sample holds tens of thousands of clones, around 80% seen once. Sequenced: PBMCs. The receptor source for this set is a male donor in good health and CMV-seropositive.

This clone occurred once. CDR3 nucleotides: TGTGCCAGCAGCTTTACTCAGGGTAGAGAGACCCAGTACTTC. Translated: CASSFTQGRETQYF. This chain uses TRBV7-2 with TRBJ2-5; TRBD1 might be the D (5 bases). The ends were cut back, 3 bases at V and 4 bases at J, with 12 bases in the middle. CDR3 size: 14 residues. CDR1 and CDR2 (germline): SGHTA, FQGNSA.

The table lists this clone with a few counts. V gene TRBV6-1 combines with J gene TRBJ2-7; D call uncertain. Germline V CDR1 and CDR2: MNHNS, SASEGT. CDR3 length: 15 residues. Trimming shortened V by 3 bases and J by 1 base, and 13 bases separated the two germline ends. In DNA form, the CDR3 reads TGTGCCAGCAGTGATTCAGAGGTTAATTCCTACGAGCAGTACTTC. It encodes CASSDSEVNSYEQYF.

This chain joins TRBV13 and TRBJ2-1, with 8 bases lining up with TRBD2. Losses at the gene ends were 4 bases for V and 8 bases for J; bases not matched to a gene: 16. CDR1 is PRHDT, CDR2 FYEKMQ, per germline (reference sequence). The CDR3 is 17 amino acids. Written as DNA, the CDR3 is TGTGCCAGCAGCTCGAAATCGGGACTAGAGTCCCCCTATGAGCAGTTCTTC. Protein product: CASSSKSGLESPYEQFF.

The CDR3 protein is CASSPGLARNTGELFF. The CDR3 DNA sequence: TGCGCCAGCAGCCCAGGACTAGCGAGGAACACCGGGGAGCTGTTTTTT. The rearrangement links TRBV5-1 to TRBJ2-2; 9 nucleotides match TRBD2. V gave up 4 bases and J gave up 1 base; unmatched junction bases: 5. CDR3 length: 16 amino acids. CDR1 is SGHRS, CDR2 YFSETQ, per germline.

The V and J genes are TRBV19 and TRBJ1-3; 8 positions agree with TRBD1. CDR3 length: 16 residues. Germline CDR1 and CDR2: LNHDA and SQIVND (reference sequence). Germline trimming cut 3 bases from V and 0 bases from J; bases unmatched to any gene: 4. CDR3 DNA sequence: TGTGCCAGTAGTATGGGGACAGGCAACTCTGGAAACACCATATATTTT. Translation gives CASSMGTGNSGNTIYF.

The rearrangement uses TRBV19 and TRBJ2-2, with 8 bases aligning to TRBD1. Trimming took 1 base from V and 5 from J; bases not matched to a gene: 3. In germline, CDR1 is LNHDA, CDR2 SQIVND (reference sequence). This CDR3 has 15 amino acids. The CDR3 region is CASSIGGQVTGELFF. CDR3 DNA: TGTGCCAGTAGTATAGGGGGACAGGTGACCGGGGAGCTGTTTTTT.

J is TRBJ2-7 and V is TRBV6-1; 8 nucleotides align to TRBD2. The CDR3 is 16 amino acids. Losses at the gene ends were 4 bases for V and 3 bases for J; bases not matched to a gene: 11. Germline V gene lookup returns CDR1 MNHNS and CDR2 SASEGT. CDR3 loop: CASSALMAGGNYEQYF. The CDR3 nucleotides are TGTGCCAGCAGTGCGCTTATGGCGGGGGGAAACTACGAGCAGTACTTC.

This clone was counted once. The CDR3 region has the DNA TGTGCCAGCAGGGGATGGCTAGCGGGGAGCACAGATACGCAGTATTTT. This translates into CASRGWLAGSTDTQYF. The V gene is TRBV2, the J gene TRBJ2-3; TRBD2 matches 9 bases. This CDR3 contains 16 residues. Germline CDR1 is SNHLY and CDR2 is FYNNEI. J lost 0 bases, V lost 6 bases, and 7 bases had no gene match.

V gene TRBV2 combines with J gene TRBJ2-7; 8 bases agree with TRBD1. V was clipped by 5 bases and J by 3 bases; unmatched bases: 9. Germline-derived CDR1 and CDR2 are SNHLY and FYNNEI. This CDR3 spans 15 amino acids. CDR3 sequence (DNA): TGTGCCAGCAGTCCAGGGACAGGAGCTCTCTACGAGCAGTACTTC. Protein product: CASSPGTGALYEQYF.

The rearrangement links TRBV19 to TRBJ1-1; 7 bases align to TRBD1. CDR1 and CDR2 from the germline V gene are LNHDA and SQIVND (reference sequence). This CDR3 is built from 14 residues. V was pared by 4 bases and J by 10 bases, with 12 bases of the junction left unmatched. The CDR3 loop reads CASSTTGFPQGAFF. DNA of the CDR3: TGTGCCAGTAGTACGACAGGGTTCCCCCAGGGAGCTTTCTTT.

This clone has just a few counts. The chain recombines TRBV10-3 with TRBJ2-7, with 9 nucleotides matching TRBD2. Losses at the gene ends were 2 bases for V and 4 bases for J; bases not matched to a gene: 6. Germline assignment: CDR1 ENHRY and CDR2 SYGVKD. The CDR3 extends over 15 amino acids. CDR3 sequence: CAISEASGIKYEQYF. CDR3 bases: TGTGCCATCAGTGAGGCTAGCGGGATAAAATACGAGCAGTACTTC.

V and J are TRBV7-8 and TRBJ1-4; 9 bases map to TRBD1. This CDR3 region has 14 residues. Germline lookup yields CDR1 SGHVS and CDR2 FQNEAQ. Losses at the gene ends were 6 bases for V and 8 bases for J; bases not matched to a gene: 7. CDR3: CASSRWDRVEKLFF. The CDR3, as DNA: TGTGCCAGCAGTCGCTGGGACAGGGTGGAAAAACTGTTTTTT.

CDR3 protein: CASSLEAGNTEAFF. CDR3 DNA: TGTGCCAGCAGCTTAGAGGCAGGGAACACTGAAGCTTTCTTT. This sequence joins TRBV11-2 and TRBJ1-1; D is uncertain. V was trimmed by 0 bases and J by 1 base, leaving 6 bases between them. Germline V gene data show CDR1 as SGHAT and CDR2 as FQNNGV. The CDR3 totals 14 residues.

The CDR3 nucleotides are TGTGCCAGCAGCTTGTTGGGACTACTCTACAATGAGCAGTTCTTC. The encoded protein is CASSLLGLLYNEQFF. The V and J genes are TRBV7-9 and TRBJ2-1; TRBD2 matches at 7 bases. Germline-derived CDR1 and CDR2 are SEHNR and FQNEAQ (reference sequence). V gave up 3 bases and J gave up 3 bases; unmatched junction bases: 5. This CDR3 contains 15 residues.

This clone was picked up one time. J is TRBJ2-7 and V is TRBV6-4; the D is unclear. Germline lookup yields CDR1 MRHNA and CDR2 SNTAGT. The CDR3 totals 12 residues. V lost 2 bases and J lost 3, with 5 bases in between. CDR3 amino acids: CASSDLLYEQYF. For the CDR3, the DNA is TGTGCCAGCAGTGACCTTCTCTACGAGCAGTACTTC.

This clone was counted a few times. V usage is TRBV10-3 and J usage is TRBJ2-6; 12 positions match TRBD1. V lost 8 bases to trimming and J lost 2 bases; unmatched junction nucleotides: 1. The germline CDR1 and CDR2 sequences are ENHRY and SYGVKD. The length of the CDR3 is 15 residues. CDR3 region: CAIGTGGPGANVLTF. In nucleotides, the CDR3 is TGTGCCATCGGGACAGGGGGCCCTGGGGCCAACGTCCTGACTTTC.

Written as DNA, the CDR3 is TGTGCCAGCAGTATCCCAAGCGGGAGTGGTTTGATCACAGATACGCAGTATTTT. This translates into CASSIPSGSGLITDTQYF. This sequence joins TRBV28 and TRBJ2-3; TRBD2 matches at 8 bases. Germline V gene sequence: CDR1 MDHEN, CDR2 SYDVKM. CDR3 length: 18 residues. With 5 bases clipped from V and 2 bases from J, the junction kept 15 bases outside the gene matches.

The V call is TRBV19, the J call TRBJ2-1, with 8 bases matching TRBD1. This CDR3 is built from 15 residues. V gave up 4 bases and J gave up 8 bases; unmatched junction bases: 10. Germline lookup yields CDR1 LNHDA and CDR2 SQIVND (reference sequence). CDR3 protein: CASSTQGARIDEQFF. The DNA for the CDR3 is TGTGCCAGTAGTACTCAGGGGGCACGAATCGATGAGCAGTTCTTC.

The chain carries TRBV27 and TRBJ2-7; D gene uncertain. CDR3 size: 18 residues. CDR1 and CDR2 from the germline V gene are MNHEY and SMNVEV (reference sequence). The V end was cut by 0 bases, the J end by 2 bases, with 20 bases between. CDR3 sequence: CASSLSAPYKTHTYEQYF. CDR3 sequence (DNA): TGTGCCAGCAGTTTATCCGCTCCTTACAAGACACATACCTACGAGCAGTACTTC.

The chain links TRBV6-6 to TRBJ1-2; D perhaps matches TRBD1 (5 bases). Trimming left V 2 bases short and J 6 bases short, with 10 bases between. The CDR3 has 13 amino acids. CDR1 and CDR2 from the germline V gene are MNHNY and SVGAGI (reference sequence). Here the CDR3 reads CASSYGQGDGYTF. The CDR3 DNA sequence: TGTGCCAGCAGTTACGGGCAGGGTGATGGCTACACCTTC.

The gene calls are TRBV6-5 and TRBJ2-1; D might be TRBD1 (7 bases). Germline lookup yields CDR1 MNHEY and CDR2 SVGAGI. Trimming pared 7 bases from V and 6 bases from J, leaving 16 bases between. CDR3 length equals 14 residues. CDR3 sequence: CASTQPGDSNEQFF. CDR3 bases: TGTGCCAGCACCCAGCCGGGGGACAGCAATGAGCAGTTCTTC.

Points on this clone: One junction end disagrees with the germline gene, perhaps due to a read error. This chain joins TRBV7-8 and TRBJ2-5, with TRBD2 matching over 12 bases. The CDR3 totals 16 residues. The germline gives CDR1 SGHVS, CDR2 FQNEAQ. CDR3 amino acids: CASSLAGGRVEETQYF. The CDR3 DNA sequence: TGTGCCAGCAGCCTAGCGGGAGGGAGAGTGGAAGAGACCCAGTACTTC.

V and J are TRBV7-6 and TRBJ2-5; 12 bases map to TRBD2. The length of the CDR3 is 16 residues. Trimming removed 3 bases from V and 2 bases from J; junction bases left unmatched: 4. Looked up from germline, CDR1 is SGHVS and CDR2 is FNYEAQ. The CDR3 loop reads CASSFTGLAGQETQYF. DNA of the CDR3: TGTGCCAGCAGCTTCACTGGACTAGCGGGGCAAGAGACCCAGTACTTC.